Given below is one T cell receptor (beta chain) in context. The antigen remains undetermined. The CDR3 covers 14 residues. Germline V gene lookup returns CDR1 SGDLS and CDR2 YYNGEE. Trimming removed 0 bases at V and 1 base at J, with 8 bases between. The data were taken from a study of CD8 T cells in Susac syndrome. Study-level points and caveats: The study's TCR sequencing and HLA analysis covered a relatively small number of individuals, and the study acknowledged this.

A quantity of about 0.5 to 1 ug RNA underwent reverse transcription using random hexamers. By means of immunoSEQ multiplex PCR, TCR beta CDR3 spanning 54 Vbeta and 13 Jbeta underwent amplification. TCRdb used MiXCR to reprocess the immunoSEQ multiplex PCR reads, holding one entry per CDR3 protein. The sample consists of approximately 190,000 distinct CDR3 sequences, about 91% of them appearing once. The patients with Susac syndrome satisfied recently defined diagnostic criteria for either definite or probable disease. This TCR came from a human donor with Susac syndrome. Material: CD4+ T cells from PBMCs. This sequence joins TRBV9 and TRBJ2-7; D is unclear. CDR3 region: CASSVGFTSYEQYF. The DNA for the CDR3 is TGTGCCAGCAGCGTAGGTTTTACATCCTACGAGCAGTACTTC.